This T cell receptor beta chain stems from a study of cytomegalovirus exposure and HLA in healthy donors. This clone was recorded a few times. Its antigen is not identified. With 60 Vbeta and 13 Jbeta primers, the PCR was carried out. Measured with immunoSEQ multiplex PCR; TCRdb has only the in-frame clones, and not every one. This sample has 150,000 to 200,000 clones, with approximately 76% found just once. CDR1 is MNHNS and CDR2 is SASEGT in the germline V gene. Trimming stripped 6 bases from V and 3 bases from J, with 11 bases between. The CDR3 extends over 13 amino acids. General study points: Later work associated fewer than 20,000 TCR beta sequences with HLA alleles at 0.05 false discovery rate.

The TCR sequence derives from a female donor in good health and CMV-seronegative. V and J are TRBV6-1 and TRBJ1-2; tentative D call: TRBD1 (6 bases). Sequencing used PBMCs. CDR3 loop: CASRTGQYYGYTF. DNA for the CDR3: TGTGCCAGCAGAACAGGGCAGTACTATGGCTACACCTTC.